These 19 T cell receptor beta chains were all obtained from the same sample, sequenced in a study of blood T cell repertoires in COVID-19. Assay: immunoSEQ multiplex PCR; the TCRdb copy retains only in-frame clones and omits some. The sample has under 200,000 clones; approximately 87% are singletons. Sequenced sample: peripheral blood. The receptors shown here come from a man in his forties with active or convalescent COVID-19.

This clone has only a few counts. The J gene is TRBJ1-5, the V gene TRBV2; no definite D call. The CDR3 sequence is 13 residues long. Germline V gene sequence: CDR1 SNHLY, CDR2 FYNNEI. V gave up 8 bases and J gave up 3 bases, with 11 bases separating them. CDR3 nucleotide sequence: TGTGCCAGCGCTCTAGATTACAATCAGCCCCAGCATTTT. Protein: CASALDYNQPQHF.

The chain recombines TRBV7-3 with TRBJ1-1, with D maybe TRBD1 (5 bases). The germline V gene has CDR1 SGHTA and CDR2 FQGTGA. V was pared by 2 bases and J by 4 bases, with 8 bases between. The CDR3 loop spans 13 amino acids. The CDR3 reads CASSLDRGTEAFF. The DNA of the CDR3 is TGTGCCAGCAGCTTAGATAGGGGCACTGAAGCTTTCTTT.

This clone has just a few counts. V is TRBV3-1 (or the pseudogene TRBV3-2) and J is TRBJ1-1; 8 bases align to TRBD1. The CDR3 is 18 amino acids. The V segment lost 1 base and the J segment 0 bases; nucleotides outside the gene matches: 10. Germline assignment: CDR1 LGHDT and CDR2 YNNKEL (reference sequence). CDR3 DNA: TGTGCCAGCAGCCAAGTCCTTGGACAGGGAGAGATGAACACTGAAGCTTTCTTT. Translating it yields CASSQVLGQGEMNTEAFF.

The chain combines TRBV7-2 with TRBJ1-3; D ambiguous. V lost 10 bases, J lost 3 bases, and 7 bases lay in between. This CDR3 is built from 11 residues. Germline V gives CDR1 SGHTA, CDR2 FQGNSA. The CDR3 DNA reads TGTGCCACCTCAGTTGGAAACACCATATATTTT. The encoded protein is CATSVGNTIYF. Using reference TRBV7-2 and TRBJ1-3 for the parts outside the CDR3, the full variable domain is GAGVSQSPSNKVTEKGKDVELRCDPISGHTALYWYRQSLGQGLEFLIYFQGNSAPDKSGLPSDRFSAERTGGSVSTLTIQRTQQEDSAVYLCATSVGNTIYFGEGSWLTVV.

This CDR3 is CAIDRGNEQFF. In DNA, the CDR3 is TGTGCCATCGACAGGGGCAATGAGCAGTTCTTC. The chain carries TRBV10-3 and TRBJ2-1; TRBD1 matches at 8 bases. V shed 8 bases, J shed 6 bases, and the junction held 0 bases outside the gene matches. This CDR3 region has 11 residues. In germline, CDR1 is ENHRY, CDR2 SYGVKD.

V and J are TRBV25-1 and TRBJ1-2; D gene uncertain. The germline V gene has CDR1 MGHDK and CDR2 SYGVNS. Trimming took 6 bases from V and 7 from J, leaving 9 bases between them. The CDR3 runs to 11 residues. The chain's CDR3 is CASRGVGGYTF. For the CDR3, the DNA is TGTGCCAGCAGGGGCGTCGGTGGCTACACCTTC.

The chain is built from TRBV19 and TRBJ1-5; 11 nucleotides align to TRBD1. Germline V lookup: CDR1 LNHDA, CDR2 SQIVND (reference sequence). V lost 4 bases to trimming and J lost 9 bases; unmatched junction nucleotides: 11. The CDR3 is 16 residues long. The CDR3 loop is CASSTIGQGAFWPQHF. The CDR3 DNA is TGTGCCAGTAGTACGATCGGACAGGGGGCCTTTTGGCCCCAGCATTTT.

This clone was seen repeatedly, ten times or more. Here the CDR3 DNA reads TGTGCCATCAGTGCGGGACAAAATAACAATGAGCAGTTCTTC. Its protein is CAISAGQNNNEQFF. V gene TRBV10-3 combines with J gene TRBJ2-1; weak D call: TRBD1 (6 bases). This CDR3 contains 14 residues. The germline V gene has CDR1 ENHRY and CDR2 SYGVKD. Trimming shortened V by 4 bases and J by 5 bases, and 12 bases separated the two germline ends.

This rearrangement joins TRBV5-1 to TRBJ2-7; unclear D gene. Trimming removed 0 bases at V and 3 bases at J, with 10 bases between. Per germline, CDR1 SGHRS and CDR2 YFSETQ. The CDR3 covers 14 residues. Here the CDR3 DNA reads TGCGCCAGCAGCTTGGAACCCCCGAGCTACGAGCAGTACTTC. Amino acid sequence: CASSLEPPSYEQYF.

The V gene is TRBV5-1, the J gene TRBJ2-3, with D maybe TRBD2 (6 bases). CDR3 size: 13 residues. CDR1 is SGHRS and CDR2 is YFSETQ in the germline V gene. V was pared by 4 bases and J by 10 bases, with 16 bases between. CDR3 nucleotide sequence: TGCGCCAGCAGCCCGGGACTCGGTAGAGCGCAGTATTTT. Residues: CASSPGLGRAQYF.

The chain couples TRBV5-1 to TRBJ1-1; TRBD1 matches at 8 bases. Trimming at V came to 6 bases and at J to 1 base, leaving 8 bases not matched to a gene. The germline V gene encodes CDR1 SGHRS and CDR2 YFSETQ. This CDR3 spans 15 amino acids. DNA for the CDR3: TGCGCCAGCACGGCAGGGGGCGTCGGGAACACTGAAGCTTTCTTT. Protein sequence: CASTAGGVGNTEAFF.

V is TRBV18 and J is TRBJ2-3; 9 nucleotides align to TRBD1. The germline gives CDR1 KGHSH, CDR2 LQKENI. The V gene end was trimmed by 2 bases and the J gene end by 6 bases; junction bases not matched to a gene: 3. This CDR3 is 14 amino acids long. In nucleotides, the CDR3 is TGTGCCAGCTCACCAGCGACAGGGGGGGATACGCAGTATTTT. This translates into CASSPATGGDTQYF.

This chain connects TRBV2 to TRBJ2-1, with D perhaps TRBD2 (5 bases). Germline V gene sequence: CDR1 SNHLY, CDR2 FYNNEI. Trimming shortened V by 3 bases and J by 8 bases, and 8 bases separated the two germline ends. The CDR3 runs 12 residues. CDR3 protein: CASSEGRYEQFF. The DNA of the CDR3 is TGTGCCAGCAGTGAGGGGAGATATGAGCAGTTCTTC.

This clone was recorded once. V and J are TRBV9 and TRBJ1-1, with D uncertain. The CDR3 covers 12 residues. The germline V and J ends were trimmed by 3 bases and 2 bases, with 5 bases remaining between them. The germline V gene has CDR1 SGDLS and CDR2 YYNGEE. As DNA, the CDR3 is TGTGCCAGCAGCGCCGTAAACACTGAAGCTTTCTTT. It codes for CASSAVNTEAFF. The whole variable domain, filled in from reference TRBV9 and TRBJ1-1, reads DSGVTQTPKHLITATGQRVTLRCSPRSGDLSVYWYQQSLDQGLQFLIQYYNGEERAKGNILERFSAQQFPDLHSELNLSSLELGDSALYFCASSAVNTEAFFGQGTRLTVV.

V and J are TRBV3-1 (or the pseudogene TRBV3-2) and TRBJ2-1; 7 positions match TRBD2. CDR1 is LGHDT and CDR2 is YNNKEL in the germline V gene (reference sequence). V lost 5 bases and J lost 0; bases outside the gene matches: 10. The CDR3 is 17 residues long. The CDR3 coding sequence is TGTGCCAGCAGCTCATTCCGACTAGCAAGCTCCTACAATGAGCAGTTCTTC. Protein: CASSSFRLASSYNEQFF.

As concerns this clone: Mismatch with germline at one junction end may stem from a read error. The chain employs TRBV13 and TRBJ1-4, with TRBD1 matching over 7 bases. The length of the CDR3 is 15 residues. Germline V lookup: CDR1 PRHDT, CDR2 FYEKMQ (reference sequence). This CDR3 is CASSSTGAADEKLFF. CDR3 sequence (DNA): TGTGCCAGCAGCTCCACAGGGGCGGCGGATGAAAAGCTGTTTTTT.

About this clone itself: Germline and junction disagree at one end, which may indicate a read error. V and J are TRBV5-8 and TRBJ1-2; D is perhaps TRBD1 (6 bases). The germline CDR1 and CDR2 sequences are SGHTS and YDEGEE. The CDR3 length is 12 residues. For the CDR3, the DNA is TGTGCCAGCAGCGTATATAACAGGGACCTAGCCTTC. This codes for CASSVYNRDLAF.

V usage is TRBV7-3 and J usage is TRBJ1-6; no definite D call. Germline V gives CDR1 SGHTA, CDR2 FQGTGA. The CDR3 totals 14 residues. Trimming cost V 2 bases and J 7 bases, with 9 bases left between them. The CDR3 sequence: CASSLRWPNSPLHF. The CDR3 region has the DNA TGTGCCAGCAGCTTACGCTGGCCGAATTCACCCCTCCACTTT.

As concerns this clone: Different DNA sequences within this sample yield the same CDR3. This CDR3 is CASSLKQNTEAFF. CDR3 bases: TGTGCCAGCAGTCTAAAGCAGAACACTGAAGCTTTCTTT. This chain links TRBV12-3 or TRBV12-4 with TRBJ1-1; D call uncertain. The CDR3 sequence is 13 residues long. The V end was cut by 5 bases, the J end by 1 base, with 8 bases between.